This T cell receptor beta chain was recovered during a study of blood T cells in healthy people across ages. Study findings and constraints: Roughly linear age-related decline in beta diversity appeared, significant by age 40.

This clonotype has just a few counts. Its antigen is currently unknown. Next came a second PCR, run for about 7 to 11 cycles, which used a sample-barcoded 5' primer along with a J-beta primer mix. Every cDNA was tagged by a template-switch adaptor with 12 random nucleotides. Via MiXCR, TCRdb re-called the 5' RACE reads, giving one row per CDR3 protein. The repertoire holds roughly 1.6 million distinct CDR3 sequences, with 30% to 40% as singletons. Trimming pared 6 bases from V and 6 bases from J, leaving 13 bases between. Germline-derived CDR1 and CDR2 are SEHNR and FQNEAQ (reference sequence). The CDR3 loop spans 13 amino acids. The individuals who served as donors were healthy Caucasians living in Russia, aged roughly 6 to 90. Each donor supplied 8 to 10 milliliters of peripheral blood.

The TCR sequence derives from a woman aged 25 to 39 in good health. The sequenced material came from blood. This chain connects TRBV7-9 to TRBJ2-3; D is unclear. The CDR3 loop is CASRPDTQDTQYF. CDR3 DNA sequence: TGTGCCAGCAGACCGGATACGCAGGATACGCAGTATTTT.